A selection of T cell receptor beta chains follows, all from one sample in a study of regulatory T cells in long-lasting Graves disease. TCRdb reprocessed the multiplex PCR reads via MiXCR and lists one record per CDR3 protein. Altogether about 430,000 distinct CDR3 sequences are present, 21% being singletons, with the ten largest covering roughly an eighth. This material consisted of peripheral blood mononuclear cells (PBMCs), taken when the disease was refractory, from a patient treated with antithyroid drugs. The receptors were sampled from a female donor with Graves disease. Each CDR3 is given with its conserved first and last residue. D genes are given only for firm matches. Some rows have no size entry. The others give once, few or many, or a class for an expanded clone.

>TRBJ1-6|TRBV27|TRBD1|many
TGTGCCAGCACTGGACAGGGTGGTAATTCACCCCTCCACTTT
CASTGQGGNSPLHF
>TRBJ2-7|TRBV10-3|-|many
TGTGCCATCAGTGCACGGGGGTACGAGCAGTACTTC
CAISARGYEQYF
>TRBJ2-7|TRBV6-1|-|few
TGTGCCAGCAGTGGTGGGGGGTTGGAGGGCTACGAGCAGTACTTC
CASSGGGLEGYEQYF
>TRBJ1-6|TRBV7-9|-|few
TGTGCCAGCAGCTTAGTAGGGGAGAATTCACCCCTCCACTTT
CASSLVGENSPLHF
>TRBJ1-4|TRBV19|TRBD1|-
TGTGCCAGTAGTACTCTCCCCGGGACAGGGCGAGATGAAAAACTGTTTTTT
CASSTLPGTGRDEKLFF
>TRBJ2-2|TRBV27|-|-
TGTGCCAGCAGTCTCGCCGAGAGCGGGGAGCTGTTTTTT
CASSLAESGELFF
>TRBJ2-6|TRBV7-2|-|-
TGTGCCAGCAGCTTAGGGGTGGCAAACTCTGGGGCCAACGTCCTGACTTTC
CASSLGVANSGANVLTF
>TRBJ2-7|TRBV29-1|-|many
TGCAGCGTTGAAAGGTACGAGCAGTACTTC
CSVERYEQYF
>TRBJ1-5|TRBV28|-|many
TGTGCCAGCAGTCCCCGGGACTTTAGCAATCAGCCCCAGCATTTT
CASSPRDFSNQPQHF
>TRBJ1-5|TRBV5-5|TRBD1|-
TGTGCCAGCAGCGAATACGGACAGGGCGAGCAGCCCCAGCATTTT
CASSEYGQGEQPQHF
>TRBJ1-4|TRBV4-1|-|few
TGCGCCAGCAGCCAAGACCCGGACTGGAATGAAAAACTGTTTTTT
CASSQDPDWNEKLFF
>TRBJ2-7|TRBV6-1|TRBD1|-
TGTGCCAGCAGAGGGGGCATGAGCTCCTACGAGCAGTACTTC
CASRGGMSSYEQYF
>TRBJ2-2|TRBV5-1|-|few
TGCGCCAGCAGCTTGGTAGTGCGGCCGACGAACACCGGGGAGCTGTTTTTT
CASSLVVRPTNTGELFF
>TRBJ1-1|TRBV6-1|-|many
TGTGCCAGCACTTCAGCAGGGAACACTGAAGCTTTCTTT
CASTSAGNTEAFF
>TRBJ2-1|TRBV5-4|-|-
TGTGCCAGCAGGAGGGGGGGAAGCTCCTACAATGAGCAGTTCTTC
CASRRGGSSYNEQFF
>TRBJ2-7|TRBV15|TRBD2|many
TGTGCCACCAGCAGAGATAAACTAGCGGGAGAGGTGGGGGAGCAGTACTTC
CATSRDKLAGEVGEQYF
>TRBJ2-3|TRBV28|-|few
TGTGCCAGCAGTTTATCCTGGGGTAGGGATACGCAGTATTTT
CASSLSWGRDTQYF
>TRBJ2-7|TRBV28|TRBD1|-
TGTGCCAGCGGGTTACAGGGGGCATCCTACGAGCAGTACTTC
CASGLQGASYEQYF
>TRBJ2-1|TRBV28|-|few
TGTGCCAGCAGGACGGCCAGCTCCTACAATGAGCAGTTCTTC
CASRTASSYNEQFF
>TRBJ1-6|TRBV5-1|-|-
TGCGCCAGCAGCTTGGGCAGCTATAATAATTCACCCCTCCACTTT
CASSLGSYNNSPLHF
>TRBJ2-2|TRBV12-3/TRBV12-4|TRBD2|many
TGTGCCAGCAGTAGGACTAGCGGGCCGGCCGGGGAGCTGTTTTTT
CASSRTSGPAGELFF
>TRBJ2-1|TRBV19|-|-
TGTGCCAGTAGTATAGCCGCCCCACCCACAAACAATGAGCAGTTCTTC
CASSIAAPPTNNEQFF
>TRBJ2-7|TRBV15|-|many
TGTGCCACCAGCAGAGACGCAGGGCGCGGAGACGAGCAGTACTTC
CATSRDAGRGDEQYF
>TRBJ2-5|TRBV29-1|TRBD1|many
TGCAGCGTTGAAAGGGACAGGGAAAAGACCCAGTACTTC
CSVERDREKTQYF
>TRBJ2-3|TRBV7-9|-|-
TGTGCCAGCAGCTTAGCGTGGGCTATAGGATCAGATACGCAGTATTTT
CASSLAWAIGSDTQYF
>TRBJ2-1|TRBV3-1|-|-
TGTGCCAGCAGCCAAGCGAACAATGAGCAGTTCTTC
CASSQANNEQFF
>TRBJ2-7|TRBV11-2|-|-
TGTGCCAGCAGCATAGATCGCAGGGTTGGGGCCCACGAGCAGTACTTC
CASSIDRRVGAHEQYF
>TRBJ2-4|TRBV6-5|TRBD2|many
TGTGCCAGCAGTTTAGGGGAGGGCGAGGGAAACATTCAGTACTTC
CASSLGEGEGNIQYF
>TRBJ2-7|TRBV28|-|many
TGTGCCAGCAGGACCGGGCCTAGGACCTACTACGAGCAGTACTTC
CASRTGPRTYYEQYF
>TRBJ1-5|TRBV28|-|many
TGTGCCAGCAGCCACGCCCAGCCCCAGCATTTT
CASSHAQPQHF
>TRBJ2-7|TRBV20-1|TRBD2|-
TGCAGTGCCGTATCTAGCGGGAGAACAAACGAGCAGTACTTC
CSAVSSGRTNEQYF
>TRBJ1-1|TRBV10-3|-|many
TGTGCCATCAGTGAGACCGGATCGGGTGATGAAGCTTTCTTT
CAISETGSGDEAFF
>TRBJ2-7|TRBV11-2|-|many
TGTGCCAGCAGCTTAGGTCCAGGAGCCTACGAGCAGTACTTC
CASSLGPGAYEQYF
>TRBJ1-3|TRBV29-1|-|-
TGCAGCGTTGAAGACCCGCAGACTTCTCCCTCTGGAAACACCATATATTTT
CSVEDPQTSPSGNTIYF
>TRBJ2-2|TRBV18|TRBD2|once
TGTGCCAGCTCGCCTATCGCTAGCGGGGGTAACACCGGGGAGCTGTTTTTT
CASSPIASGGNTGELFF
>TRBJ2-3|TRBV18|TRBD2|-
TGTGCCAGCTCGGCGGGAGAGCCAGATACGCAGTATTTT
CASSAGEPDTQYF
>TRBJ1-2|TRBV2|TRBD1|many
TGTGCCAGCAGGACCGGGACAGGGGGCGGGTATGGCTACACCTTC
CASRTGTGGGYGYTF
>TRBJ1-1|TRBV19|-|-
TGTGCCAGTAGTATACACCCCCCCGGACAGCCGAACACTGAAGCTTTCTTT
CASSIHPPGQPNTEAFF
>TRBJ2-4|TRBV28|TRBD1|few
TGTGCCACGTGGAACAGGGGAGTGGGAAACATTCAGTACTTC
CATWNRGVGNIQYF
>TRBJ2-7|TRBV6-1|TRBD1|few
TGTGCCAGCAGTGGCGGGACAGGGGACTACGAGCAGTACTTC
CASSGGTGDYEQYF
>TRBJ1-2|TRBV6-1|TRBD1|many
TGTGCCAGCAGCCCGACAGGGTTCTATGGCTACACCTTC
CASSPTGFYGYTF
>TRBJ2-7|TRBV27|-|many
TGTGCCAGCAGATTACAGGGCCTGAGCTCCTACGAGCAGTACTTC
CASRLQGLSSYEQYF
>TRBJ2-2|TRBV7-3|-|many
TGTGCCAGCAGCTGGGGATCAGCCGGCGGGGAGCTGTTTTTT
CASSWGSAGGELFF
>TRBJ2-7|TRBV9|-|-
TGTGCCAGCAGCGTTGGGACACACTACGAGCAGTACTTC
CASSVGTHYEQYF
>TRBJ1-2|TRBV12-3/TRBV12-4|-|many
TGTGCCAGCAGTTTAGGCCAGTACTATGGCTACACCTTC
CASSLGQYYGYTF
>TRBJ1-5|TRBV3-1|-|many
TGTGCCAGCAGCTCACCCGATAGCAATCAGCCCCAGCATTTT
CASSSPDSNQPQHF
>TRBJ1-2|TRBV12-3/TRBV12-4|-|many
TGTGCCAGCTGTAGGGAGGGAAAAGGCTACACCTTC
CASCREGKGYTF
>TRBJ2-7|TRBV6-2/TRBV6-3|TRBD2|many
TGTGCCAGCAGTCACCCCACGACTAGCGGGAGAGGCGAGCAGTACTTC
CASSHPTTSGRGEQYF
>TRBJ2-7|TRBV15|-|many
TGTGCCACCAGCAGAGGAAACTCGGGACGGAGGCACTACGAGCAGTACTTC
CATSRGNSGRRHYEQYF
>TRBJ2-2|TRBV12-3/TRBV12-4|-|many
TGTGCCAGCAGTTCGCAGGGTAGGACCGGGGAGCTGTTTTTT
CASSSQGRTGELFF
>TRBJ2-3|TRBV19|-|few
TGTGCCAGTAGGGATGGAAGACAGGTGTTGACAGATACGCAGTATTTT
CASRDGRQVLTDTQYF
>TRBJ1-2|TRBV6-1|-|many
TGTGCCAGCAGTAAATATATGGCCGATCAGAACTATGGCTACACCTTC
CASSKYMADQNYGYTF
>TRBJ1-2|TRBV9|TRBD1|-
TGTGCCAGCAGCGCCGTGCCCTCCGACAGGGGGCCCCTCTATGGCTACACCTTC
CASSAVPSDRGPLYGYTF
>TRBJ2-5|TRBV25-1|-|few
TGTGCCAGCAGTGAAGGGAAACTTACTGTGGGAGAGACCCAGTACTTC
CASSEGKLTVGETQYF